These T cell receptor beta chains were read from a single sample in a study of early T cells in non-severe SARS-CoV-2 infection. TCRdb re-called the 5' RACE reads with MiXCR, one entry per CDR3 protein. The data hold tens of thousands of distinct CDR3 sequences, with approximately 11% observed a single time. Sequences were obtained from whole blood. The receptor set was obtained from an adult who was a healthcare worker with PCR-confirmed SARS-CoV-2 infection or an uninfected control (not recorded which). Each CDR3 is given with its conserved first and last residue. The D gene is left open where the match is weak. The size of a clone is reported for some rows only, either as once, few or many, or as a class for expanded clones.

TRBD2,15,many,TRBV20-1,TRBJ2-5,TGCAGTGCTAGAGATAGCGGGGGTCATCAAGAGACCCAGTACTTC,CSARDSGGHQETQYF
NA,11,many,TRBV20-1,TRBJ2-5,TGCAGTGCCAGGGTGCGAGAGACCCAGTACTTC,CSARVRETQYF
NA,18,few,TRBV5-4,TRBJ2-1,TGTGCCAGCAGCTTGGTAGCAGGGGCGGGTCGTTTTTTCCATGAGCAGTTCTTC,CASSLVAGAGRFFHEQFF
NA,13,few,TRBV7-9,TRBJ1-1,TGTGCCAGCAGCCTACAGGCGAGGACTGAAGCTTTCTTT,CASSLQARTEAFF
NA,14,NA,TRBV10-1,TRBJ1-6,TGCGCCAGCAGTGGGAGGGGAAGGAATTCACCCCTCCACTTT,CASSGRGRNSPLHF
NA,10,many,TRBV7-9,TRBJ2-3,TGTGCCGGACAAACAGATACGCAGTATTTT,CAGQTDTQYF
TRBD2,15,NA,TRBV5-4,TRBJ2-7,TGTGCCAGCAGGATGGGGCCGGGGGGTTCCTACGAGCAGTACTTC,CASRMGPGGSYEQYF
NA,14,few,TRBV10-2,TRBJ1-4,TGCGCCAGCACCGAGGGGGGGCGCGGAGAAAAACTGTTTTTT,CASTEGGRGEKLFF
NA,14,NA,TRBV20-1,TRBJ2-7,TGCAGTGCTAGAGATATTCCCCGTTCCTACGAGCAGTACTTC,CSARDIPRSYEQYF
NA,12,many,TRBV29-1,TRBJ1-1,TGCAGCGTTGACAGGCGGGGACTCGGGGCTTTCTTT,CSVDRRGLGAFF
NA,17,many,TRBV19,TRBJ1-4,TGTGCCAGTACTCATCGCGTTGCCGGGACAACTAATGAAAAACTGTTTTTT,CASTHRVAGTTNEKLFF
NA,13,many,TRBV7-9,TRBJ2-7,TGTGCCAGCAGCGGGCGGGACAGCTACGAGCAGTACTTC,CASSGRDSYEQYF
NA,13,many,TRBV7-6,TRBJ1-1,TGTGCCAGCAGCCAGAACGGGGAGGCTGAAGCTTTCTTT,CASSQNGEAEAFF
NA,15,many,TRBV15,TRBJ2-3,TGTGCCACCAGCAGAGGGGCAGGGGGGCCAGATACGCAGTATTTT,CATSRGAGGPDTQYF
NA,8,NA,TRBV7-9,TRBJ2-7,TGTGCCACCTCAGGATTGTACTTC,CATSGLYF
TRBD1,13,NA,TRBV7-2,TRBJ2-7,TGTGCCCCGACAGGGACCTCATCCTACGAGCAGTACTTC,CAPTGTSSYEQYF
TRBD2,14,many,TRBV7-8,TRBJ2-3,TGTGCCAGCAGCCCCGAGGCGGGGAGGGGTCGGCGGTATTTT,CASSPEAGRGRRYF
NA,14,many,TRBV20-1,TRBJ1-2,TGCAGTGCTAGGGCCAGGGGTGATGACTATGGCTACACCTTC,CSARARGDDYGYTF
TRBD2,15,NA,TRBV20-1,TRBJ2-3,TGCAGTGCTACCTTCCTAGCGGGGGGCACAGTTACGCAGTATTTT,CSATFLAGGTVTQYF
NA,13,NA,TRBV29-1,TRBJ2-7,TGCAGCGTTGAAGTCGGCAGAGGCTACGAGCAGTACTTC,CSVEVGRGYEQYF
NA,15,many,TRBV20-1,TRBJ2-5,TGCAGTGCTAGAGTACCGACGGCAGGGGCAGAGACCCAGTACTTC,CSARVPTAGAETQYF
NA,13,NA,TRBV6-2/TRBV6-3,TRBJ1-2,TGTGCCAGCCGGGACCCGACTAACTATGGCTACACCTTC,CASRDPTNYGYTF
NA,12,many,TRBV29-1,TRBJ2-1,TGCAGCGTTGAAGGGTTGAATCATGAGCAGTTCTTC,CSVEGLNHEQFF
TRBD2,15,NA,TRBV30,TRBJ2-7,TGTGCCTGGAGGGAGAGCCTGACTAGCAGGTACGAGCAGTACTTC,CAWRESLTSRYEQYF
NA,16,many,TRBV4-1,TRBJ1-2,TGCGCCAGCAGCCAAGATCGGGGGAGCCTTAACTATGGCTACACCTTC,CASSQDRGSLNYGYTF
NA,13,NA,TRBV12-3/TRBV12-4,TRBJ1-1,TGTGCCAGCAGTTTATTTCTGAACACTGAAGCTTTCTTT,CASSLFLNTEAFF
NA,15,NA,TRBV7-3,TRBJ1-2,TGTGCCAGCAGCTCCTCGCAGGGAACCCCCTCTGGCTACACCTTC,CASSSSQGTPSGYTF
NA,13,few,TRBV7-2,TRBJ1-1,TGTGCCAGCAGCTCCGAGACATACACTGAAGCTTTCTTT,CASSSETYTEAFF
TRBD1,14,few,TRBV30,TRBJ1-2,TGTGCCTGGAACACAGGGGGTTCTAACTATGGCTACACCTTC,CAWNTGGSNYGYTF
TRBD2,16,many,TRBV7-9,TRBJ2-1,TGTGCCAGCAGCCCCTTGACTAGCGGGGGACACAATGAGCAGTTCTTC,CASSPLTSGGHNEQFF
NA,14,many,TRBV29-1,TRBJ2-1,TGCAGCGCCCGGGTACAGGGTGCCGGCAATGAGCAGTTCTTC,CSARVQGAGNEQFF
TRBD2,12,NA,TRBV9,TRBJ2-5,TGTGCCAGCAGCCGGGGGGGAGAGACCCAGTACTTC,CASSRGGETQYF
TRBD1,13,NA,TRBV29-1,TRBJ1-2,TGCAGCGTTGAGGCTCAGGGGGCTAGTGGCTACACCTTC,CSVEAQGASGYTF
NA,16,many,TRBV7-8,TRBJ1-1,TGTGCCAGCAGCTACTTTGGACGGGGACAGAACACTGAAGCTTTCTTT,CASSYFGRGQNTEAFF
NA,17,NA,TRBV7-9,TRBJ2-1,TGTGCCAGCAGCCCTATCCCTGGGGGCTTCTCCTACAATGAGCAGTTCTTC,CASSPIPGGFSYNEQFF
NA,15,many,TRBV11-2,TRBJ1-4,TGTGCCAGCAGCCAACCAGGGAGGGGTAATGAAAAACTGTTTTTT,CASSQPGRGNEKLFF
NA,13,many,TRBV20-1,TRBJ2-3,TGCAGTGCTATCGACGGGGGGCGGGGTACGCAGTATTTT,CSAIDGGRGTQYF
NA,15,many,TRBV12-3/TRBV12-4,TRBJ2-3,TGTGCCAGCAGTTTTATAACAGGGAGGGCAGATACGCAGTATTTT,CASSFITGRADTQYF
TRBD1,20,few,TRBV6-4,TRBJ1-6,TGTGCCAGCAGTGACTGCACAGAGGATGCTCGGGACAGACTTTATTCACCCCTCCACTTT,CASSDCTEDARDRLYSPLHF
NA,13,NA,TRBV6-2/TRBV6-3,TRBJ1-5,TGTGCCAGCAGGACGGATAGCAATCAGCCCCAGCATTTT,CASRTDSNQPQHF
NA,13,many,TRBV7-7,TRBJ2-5,TGTGCTAGCAGCCAGACTGTCCAAGAGACCCAGTACTTC,CASSQTVQETQYF
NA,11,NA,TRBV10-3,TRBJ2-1,TGTGCCATACGCGGGGGCGATGAGCAGTTCTTC,CAIRGGDEQFF
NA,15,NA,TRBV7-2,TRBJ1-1,TGTGCCAGCAGCGGGAGGGGGGCGAGAGGCACTGAAGCTTTCTTT,CASSGRGARGTEAFF
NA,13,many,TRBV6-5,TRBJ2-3,TGTGCCAGCTTGGGGGATGGTACAGATACGCAGTATTTT,CASLGDGTDTQYF
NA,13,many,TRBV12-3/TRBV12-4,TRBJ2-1,TGTGCCAGCAATTCTCGACGGCGAGATGAGCAGTTCTTC,CASNSRRRDEQFF
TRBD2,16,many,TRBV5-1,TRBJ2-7,TGCGCCAGCAGCGACGGTAGCGCTAGCGGGGTGTACGAGCAGTACTTC,CASSDGSASGVYEQYF
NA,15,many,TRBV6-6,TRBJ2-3,TGTGCCTCCAAATCTCCGGGGTCCAGCACAGATACGCAGTATTTT,CASKSPGSSTDTQYF
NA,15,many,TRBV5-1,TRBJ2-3,TGCGCCAGCAGCTCCGCGCGTTCGGGCACAGATACGCAGTATTTT,CASSSARSGTDTQYF